The next 9 T cell receptor beta chains were all read from a single sample in a study of cytomegalovirus exposure and HLA in healthy donors (dated by TCRdb to the late 2010s). The library was produced with the immunoSEQ multiplex PCR assay. Drawn from immuneACCESS, this table holds only the in-frame rearrangements with V and J called that TCRdb kept. Clones are partly lost; checked studies trace under half to an unresolved V gene and leave the rest unexplained. The sample table contains some 98,000 clones; only one count was recorded for roughly 89% of them. The ten largest account for 3.9% of the sample. Sequenced: PBMCs. Receptors were obtained from a woman aged 30 to 39 in good health and CMV-seronegative.

The genes are TRBV2 and TRBJ2-3, with 7 positions matching TRBD1. Germline lookup yields CDR1 SNHLY and CDR2 FYNNEI. The CDR3 is 12 residues long. Trimming cost V 6 bases and J 7 bases; bases outside gene matches: 4. The CDR3 region has the DNA TGTGCCAGCAGCGCGACAGGGTATACGCAGTATTTT. It encodes CASSATGYTQYF.

In DNA, the CDR3 is TGTGCCAGCAGCTTTGGCCCCCAGGGGGCATCCTACGAGCAGTACTTC. It codes for CASSFGPQGASYEQYF. This chain links TRBV5-6 with TRBJ2-7; 8 nucleotides line up with TRBD1. The CDR3 is 16 residues long. V trimming: 2 bases; J trimming: 1 base; junction bases outside the gene matches: 8. Germline loops: CDR1 SGHDT, CDR2 YYEEEE.

A remark on this clone: One junction end disagrees with the germline gene, perhaps due to a read error. The chain links TRBV7-7 to TRBJ1-1, with 7 bases identical to TRBD1. From germline, CDR1 is SSHAT and CDR2 FNYEAQ (reference sequence). This CDR3 contains 14 residues. The CDR3 reads CASSLGGYGTEAFF. The CDR3 DNA sequence: TGTGCTAGCAGCTTAGGGGGCTACGGCACTGAAGCTTTCTTT.

This clone was counted a single time. The chain uses TRBV7-9 and TRBJ2-7; D possibly corresponds to TRBD2 (6 bases). V shed 6 bases and J shed 2 bases, with 17 bases lying between them. Germline values: CDR1 SEHNR, CDR2 FQNEAQ (reference sequence). The CDR3 has 15 amino acids. CDR3 region: CASSRDREPPYEQYF. The CDR3 DNA sequence: TGTGCCAGCAGTCGCGACCGGGAGCCTCCCTACGAGCAGTACTTC.

CDR3 in amino acids: CAISVGRVNSPLHF. The CDR3 DNA is TGTGCCATCAGTGTCGGCAGGGTTAATTCACCCCTCCACTTT. The chain is built from TRBV10-3 and TRBJ1-6; the D gene is possibly TRBD1 (5 bases). V was trimmed by 4 bases and J by 6 bases, leaving 10 bases between them. The CDR3 covers 14 residues. Germline assignment: CDR1 ENHRY and CDR2 SYGVKD.

The CDR3 sequence is CASSALAGAGGYTF. The CDR3 bases are TGTGCCAGCAGCGCCCTGGCAGGGGCGGGTGGCTACACCTTC. The chain couples TRBV7-9 to TRBJ1-2; tentative D call: TRBD1 (6 bases). This CDR3 is 14 amino acids long. Germline V CDR1 and CDR2: SEHNR, FQNEAQ (reference sequence). V lost 5 bases and J 7 bases, leaving 17 bases between the germline ends.

This clone came up a few times. This CDR3 reads CASSLGLRGAGNTIYF. CDR3 bases: TGTGCCAGCAGCCTCGGCCTCAGGGGTGCTGGAAACACCATATATTTT. The rearrangement joins TRBV11-2 to TRBJ1-3; maybe TRBD1 (6 bases). Germline lookup yields CDR1 SGHAT and CDR2 FQNNGV. Trimming removed 5 bases at V and 2 bases at J, with 16 bases between. This CDR3 contains 16 residues.

The chain links TRBV9 to TRBJ1-1; 7 nucleotides align to TRBD1. Trimming removed 4 bases from V and 0 bases from J; junction bases left unmatched: 6. The CDR3 totals 15 residues. Germline V gene lookup returns CDR1 SGDLS and CDR2 YYNGEE. In DNA, the CDR3 is TGTGCCAGCAGCCCACGACAGGGCTTGAACACTGAAGCTTTCTTT. Translation gives CASSPRQGLNTEAFF.

The V call is TRBV15, the J call TRBJ2-1; 7 bases line up with TRBD2. V was pared by 3 bases and J by 8 bases, with 16 bases of the junction left unmatched. This CDR3 is built from 17 residues. CDR1 and CDR2 (germline): LNHNV, YYDKDF (reference sequence). In nucleotides, the CDR3 is TGTGCCACCAGCAGGCTGACTAGACCGAAAGGGAGGGATGAGCAGTTCTTC. It translates to CATSRLTRPKGRDEQFF.